This paragraph reports one TCR beta chain. Its antigen remains unidentified. These data are taken from a study of T-cell memory formation after mild COVID-19. Overall study: For the most part, TCR clusters were specific to one donor.

Study-wide points: Contracting clones from day 15 to 85 showed balanced CD4/CD8; later expanders favored CD4+. Among contracting clones, CD4+ were mainly CM/EM and CD8+ enriched in EMRA.

The CDR3 contains 13 residues. CDR1 and CDR2 from the germline V gene are DFQATT and SNEGSKA (reference sequence). V lost 1 base and J 7 bases, leaving 10 bases between the germline ends. TCRalpha and TCRbeta libraries used 5'RACE with constant-segment primers and UMIs. TCRdb redid the calling of the 5' RACE reads with MiXCR, one entry per CDR3 protein. The sample yields 400,000 to 450,000 distinct CDR3 sequences, about a sixth seen once. This TCR was recovered from a man between 18 and 29 years old who had mild COVID-19 (a few samples of this study predate the infection). Cell type and time point are not known. Material for sequencing was PBMCs or a T cell subset sorted from them (not recorded which). V usage is TRBV20-1 and J usage is TRBJ1-4; D uncertain. The CDR3 bases are TGCAGTGCTAGAGTGGACCGCGGTGAAAAACTGTTTTTT. This codes for CSARVDRGEKLFF.